This entry lists 31 T cell receptor beta chains sequenced from one sample in a study of CDR3 diversity in severe acne. MiXCR, run by TCRdb on the PCR reads, gives a single entry per CDR3 protein. The sample lists roughly 81,000 distinct CDR3 sequences; approximately 52% were seen once. The source material was blood. These receptors came from a male donor in good health, serving as a control.

This clonotype is categorized as medium-sized. The chain is built from TRBV4-1 and TRBJ2-7, with 10 bases matching TRBD2. The CDR3 extends over 15 amino acids. Germline CDR1 and CDR2: MGHRA and YSYEKL. V shed 0 bases, J shed 3 bases, and the junction held 2 bases outside the gene matches. CDR3 sequence reads: CASSQESSGSYEQYF. CDR3 nucleotides: TGCGCCAGCAGCCAAGAGTCTAGCGGGAGCTACGAGCAGTACTTC.

In this sample, this clonotype turned up once. This rearrangement joins TRBV20-1 to TRBJ1-1; 8 bases agree with TRBD1. The CDR3 extends over 14 amino acids. V lost 5 bases to trimming and J lost 0 bases; unmatched junction nucleotides: 5. CDR1 DFQATT and CDR2 SNEGSKA come from the germline V gene (reference sequence). The CDR3 nucleotides are TGCAGTGCTGCCGGGACAGGAATGAACACTGAAGCTTTCTTT. It codes for CSAAGTGMNTEAFF.

The chain employs TRBV7-9 and TRBJ2-3; D is unclear. Trimming removed 1 base at V and 11 bases at J, with 10 bases between. The CDR3 contains 12 residues. CDR1 is SEHNR, CDR2 FQNEAQ, per germline (reference sequence). The CDR3 DNA follows: TGTGCCAGCAGCTTAGGAAGTAATGAGCAGTATTTT. It is translated as CASSLGSNEQYF.

The chain links TRBV7-2 to TRBJ2-2, with D possibly being TRBD1 (6 bases). Between the trimmed V and J ends, which lost 8 bases and 2 bases, there was a span of 18 bases. The germline CDR1 and CDR2 sequences are SGHTA and FQGNSA. CDR3 length: 16 amino acids. CDR3 sequence reads: CASGPAGTLNTGELFF. CDR3 sequence (DNA): TGTGCCAGCGGCCCCGCTGGGACACTCAACACCGGGGAGCTGTTTTTT. Full variable domain (remainder filled in from reference TRBV7-2 and TRBJ2-2): GAGVSQSPSNKVTEKGKDVELRCDPISGHTALYWYRQSLGQGLEFLIYFQGNSAPDKSGLPSDRFSAERTGGSVSTLTIQRTQQEDSAVYLCASGPAGTLNTGELFFGEGSRLTVL.

In this sample, this clonotype turned up many times. The chain couples TRBV9 to TRBJ2-1; D is possibly TRBD2 (5 bases). With 0 bases removed from V and 0 bases from J, the gap between germline ends came to 10 bases. The CDR3 contains 16 residues. From germline, CDR1 is SGDLS and CDR2 YYNGEE. CDR3 nucleotides: TGTGCCAGCAGCGTAGTCGTAGGGAGCTCCTACAATGAGCAGTTCTTC. This codes for CASSVVVGSSYNEQFF.

This clonotype was found a few times. The chain has TRBV9 and TRBJ2-7; 8 bases line up with TRBD2. The trim removed 0 bases at V and 4 bases at J, leaving 6 bases unmatched. This CDR3 contains 15 residues. Germline lookup yields CDR1 SGDLS and CDR2 YYNGEE. CDR3 loop: CASSVESGGLYEQYF. Here the CDR3 DNA reads TGTGCCAGCAGCGTAGAGTCGGGAGGGCTATACGAGCAGTACTTC. Variable domain in full (rest from reference TRBV9 and TRBJ2-7): DSGVTQTPKHLITATGQRVTLRCSPRSGDLSVYWYQQSLDQGLQFLIQYYNGEERAKGNILERFSAQQFPDLHSELNLSSLELGDSALYFCASSVESGGLYEQYFGPGTRLTVT.

By share of the sample, this clonotype is medium-sized. This rearrangement joins TRBV7-9 to TRBJ2-1, with unresolved D. The CDR3 contains 11 residues. Germline CDR1 reads SEHNR; CDR2 reads FQNEAQ (reference sequence). V was clipped by 1 base and J by 10 bases, with 5 bases between them. The CDR3 nucleotides are TGTGCCAGCAGCTTAGAACGGGAGCAGTTCTTC. It encodes CASSLEREQFF.

Ten or more counts support this clonotype. This chain uses TRBV20-1 with TRBJ2-3; D not certain. Germline CDR1 is DFQATT and CDR2 is SNEGSKA (reference sequence). The V end lost 6 bases, the J end lost 4 bases, and 11 bases lay between the germline ends. The CDR3 has 12 residues. CDR3 coding DNA: TGCAGTGCCCAACACCGAGCAGATACGCAGTATTTT. It codes for CSAQHRADTQYF.

The genes are TRBV25-1 and TRBJ1-5; tentatively, D is TRBD1 (5 bases). Trimming stripped 6 bases from V and 12 bases from J, with 27 bases between. CDR1 and CDR2 from the germline V gene are MGHDK and SYGVNS. This CDR3 is built from 16 residues. CDR3 DNA sequence: TGTGCCAGCAGGGACGGATGGGGGTACATCAAGGTCGGCCAGCATTTT. Its protein product is CASRDGWGYIKVGQHF.

The genes are TRBV25-1 and TRBJ2-3; D possibly uses TRBD1 or TRBD2 (5 bases each). V was shortened by 7 bases and J by 2 bases, with 19 bases between the two germline ends. This CDR3 is 16 amino acids long. Germline V gene lookup returns CDR1 MGHDK and CDR2 SYGVNS. The CDR3 DNA reads TGTGCCAGCACCCCAACCGGGACGGGGACCACAGATACGCAGTATTTT. Translating it yields CASTPTGTGTTDTQYF.

This clonotype was counted between two and nine times. The rearrangement uses TRBV19 and TRBJ2-7, with D possibly being TRBD2 (5 bases). This CDR3 has 13 residues. The germline gives CDR1 LNHDA, CDR2 SQIVND (reference sequence). Trimming left V 5 bases short and J 2 bases short, with 10 bases between. The CDR3 spells CASSPGNPYEQYF. The CDR3 DNA follows: TGTGCCAGTAGTCCGGGGAACCCCTACGAGCAGTACTTC.

This chain links TRBV2 with TRBJ2-1; D is possibly TRBD1 (6 bases). This CDR3 has 14 residues. Trimming pared 3 bases from V and 2 bases from J, leaving 8 bases between. Germline lookup yields CDR1 SNHLY and CDR2 FYNNEI. CDR3 residues: CASSDGDTYNEQFF. CDR3 in DNA: TGTGCCAGCAGTGACGGGGACACCTACAATGAGCAGTTCTTC.

This clonotype occurred many times. The J gene is TRBJ2-7, the V gene TRBV25-1, with D possibly TRBD1 on 5 matching bases. The CDR3 runs 12 residues. Germline V gives CDR1 MGHDK, CDR2 SYGVNS. V was shortened by 3 bases and J by 6 bases, with 9 bases between the two germline ends. CDR3: CASSDRVGEQYF. In DNA form, the CDR3 reads TGTGCCAGCAGTGACAGGGTAGGCGAGCAGTACTTC.

The rearrangement uses TRBV20-1 and TRBJ2-1, with TRBD1 identical over 8 bases. V gave up 5 bases and J gave up 4 bases; unmatched junction bases: 7. Germline CDR1 and CDR2: DFQATT and SNEGSKA (reference sequence). The CDR3 consists of 14 residues. This CDR3 reads CSAEGGQEYNEQFF. CDR3 bases: TGCAGTGCTGAGGGGGGACAGGAGTACAATGAGCAGTTCTTC.

The chain couples TRBV6-1 to TRBJ1-5; TRBD1 matches 8 bases. This CDR3 spans 15 amino acids. Germline trimming cut 6 bases from V and 0 bases from J; bases unmatched to any gene: 4. The germline V gene has CDR1 MNHNS and CDR2 SASEGT. In DNA, the CDR3 is TGTGCCAGCAGCGTGACAGGGGATAGCAATCAGCCCCAGCATTTT. Amino acids: CASSVTGDSNQPQHF.

This clonotype was detected many times. The chain links TRBV12-3 or TRBV12-4 to TRBJ1-2; D is unresolved. CDR3 length: 12 amino acids. Trimming removed 7 bases at V and 6 bases at J, with 12 bases between. The CDR3 protein is CASTLQGNGYTF. CDR3 DNA sequence: TGTGCCAGCACCCTACAAGGGAATGGCTACACCTTC.

The V and J genes are TRBV5-6 and TRBJ2-7; D is uncertain. CDR1 is SGHDT and CDR2 is YYEEEE in the germline V gene. This CDR3 has 13 residues. V lost 4 bases, J lost 1 base, and 9 bases lay in between. DNA for the CDR3: TGTGCCAGCAGCGGCACAGAGTCCTACGAGCAGTACTTC. Protein product: CASSGTESYEQYF.

This chain joins TRBV19 and TRBJ1-5; D is unresolved. Per germline, CDR1 LNHDA and CDR2 SQIVND (reference sequence). This CDR3 has 13 residues. Trimming cost V 4 bases and J 3 bases, with 7 bases left between them. CDR3 in DNA: TGTGCCAGTAGTAACCGGGACAATCAGCCCCAGCATTTT. Translated: CASSNRDNQPQHF.

This clonotype has ten or more counts. For the CDR3, the DNA is TGTGCCTGGATGAGTGTGGGACAACGCGCTGAAGCTTTCTTT. As protein: CAWMSVGQRAEAFF. This rearrangement joins TRBV30 to TRBJ1-1; D perhaps matches TRBD1 (6 bases). Germline assignment: CDR1 GTSNPN and CDR2 SVGIG (reference sequence). The CDR3 length is 14 residues. V shed 4 bases and J shed 6 bases, with 18 bases lying between them.

The V and J genes are TRBV27 and TRBJ1-5; 12 bases align to TRBD1. CDR1 and CDR2 from the germline V gene are MNHEY and SMNVEV (reference sequence). V trimming: 4 bases; J trimming: 1 base; junction bases outside the gene matches: 5. CDR3 size: 17 residues. CDR3 nucleotide sequence: TGTGCCAGCAGTTCGGGACAGGGGGCGTTAAGCAATCAGCCCCAGCATTTT. As protein: CASSSGQGALSNQPQHF.

The CDR3 coding sequence is TGCGCCAGCAGCCAACCCATCCTGGTACAAGAGACCCAGTACTTC. Protein: CASSQPILVQETQYF. The chain couples TRBV4-1 to TRBJ2-5; D unresolved. The CDR3 length is 15 residues. Germline V gene lookup returns CDR1 MGHRA and CDR2 YSYEKL. V was cut by 2 bases and J by 2 bases, with 12 bases left in between.

The table lists this clonotype with a few counts. V usage is TRBV11-2 and J usage is TRBJ1-1; 8 positions agree with TRBD1. CDR1 SGHAT and CDR2 FQNNGV come from the germline V gene. CDR3 length: 15 residues. V shed 8 bases and J 6 bases; nucleotides not matched to a gene: 14. The CDR3 region is CASGRQGRAGAEAFF. The CDR3 coding sequence is TGTGCCAGCGGACGACAGGGGCGGGCAGGCGCTGAAGCTTTCTTT.

This clonotype was detected ten times or more. J is TRBJ2-1 and V is TRBV6-4; 13 bases are shared with TRBD2. Germline CDR1 MRHNA, CDR2 SNTAGT. Trimming took 3 bases from V and 5 from J; bases not matched to a gene: 1. The CDR3 is 15 amino acids. The CDR3 here is CASSDGTSGDNEQFF. In nucleotides, the CDR3 is TGTGCCAGCAGTGATGGGACTAGCGGGGACAATGAGCAGTTCTTC.

V usage is TRBV19 and J usage is TRBJ2-2, with D possibly TRBD2 on 7 matching bases. This CDR3 spans 16 amino acids. Germline CDR1 and CDR2: LNHDA and SQIVND (reference sequence). The CDR3, as DNA: TGTGCGAGGGGGGGGGGGGGGCAGAGTAACACCGGGGAGCTGTTTTTT. Its protein is CARGGGGQSNTGELFF. Combining the CDR3 with reference TRBV19 and TRBJ2-2 gives the whole variable domain DGGITQSPKYLFRKEGQNVTLSCEQNLNHDAMYWYRQDPGQGLRLIYYSQIVNDFQKGDIAEGYSVSREKKESFPLTVTSAQKNPTAFYLCARGGGGQSNTGELFFGEGSRLTVL.

The rearrangement joins TRBV20-1 to TRBJ2-5; either TRBD1 or TRBD2 may supply D (5 bases each). The germline V gene encodes CDR1 DFQATT and CDR2 SNEGSKA (reference sequence). The V and J ends lost 3 bases and 1 base respectively, with 6 bases between them. The CDR3 has 12 residues. The CDR3 sequence is CSARRGQETQYF. The CDR3 nucleotides read TGCAGTGCTAGGAGGGGCCAAGAGACCCAGTACTTC.

The chain carries TRBV29-1 and TRBJ2-7; D not resolved. The CDR3 is made up of 11 amino acids. Germline V gene sequence: CDR1 SQVTM, CDR2 ANQGSEA. Between the trimmed V and J ends, which lost 6 bases and 4 bases, there was a span of 10 bases. CDR3 nucleotides: TGCAGCGTAGGCTTGCGGTACGAGCAGTACTTC. It encodes CSVGLRYEQYF.

This chain uses TRBV6-5 with TRBJ1-5; 7 bases line up with TRBD1. This CDR3 is 14 amino acids long. V was pared by 5 bases and J by 5 bases, with 6 bases of the junction left unmatched. The germline V gene encodes CDR1 MNHEY and CDR2 SVGAGI. As DNA, the CDR3 is TGTGCCAGCAGTGGTGGACAGGACTATCAGCCCCAGCATTTT. This translates into CASSGGQDYQPQHF.

This chain connects TRBV20-1 to TRBJ2-7, with D maybe TRBD1 (6 bases). Trimming took 6 bases from V and 5 from J, leaving 11 bases between them. The CDR3 spans 11 residues. Germline V gene data show CDR1 as DFQATT and CDR2 as SNEGSKA (reference sequence). The CDR3 sequence: CSATGYHEQYF. The CDR3 DNA reads as TGCAGTGCCACAGGGTACCACGAGCAGTACTTC.

This clonotype was counted at least ten times. DNA for the CDR3: TGTGCCAGCAGTTACTTTTCTGGGATTCGTGGCACAGATACGCAGTATTTT. Its translation is CASSYFSGIRGTDTQYF. The chain combines TRBV6-5 with TRBJ2-3, with D unclear. The CDR3 spans 17 residues. Per the germline V gene, CDR1 is MNHEY and CDR2 is SVGAGI. Trimming shortened V by 1 base and J by 1 base, and 15 bases separated the two germline ends.

In this sample, this clonotype turned up many times. CDR3: CASSRPGSHYGYTF. The CDR3 DNA is TGCGCCAGCAGCCGACCGGGATCGCACTATGGCTACACCTTC. The chain employs TRBV5-1 and TRBJ1-2; D remains unclear. Trimming removed 4 bases at V and 3 bases at J, with 13 bases between. The germline V gene encodes CDR1 SGHRS and CDR2 YFSETQ. The CDR3 has 14 amino acids.

Notes on this clonotype: This clone may be a read error of a much larger clone one base away. The chain has TRBV10-3 and TRBJ2-5, with D perhaps matching TRBD2 (5 bases). The CDR3 is 12 residues long. Deletions cut 8 bases from V and 4 bases from J, with 11 bases between. CDR1 and CDR2 (germline): ENHRY, SYGVKD. The CDR3 DNA follows: TGTGCCATCGGGGAGTACCGAGAGACCCAGTACTTC. Translating gives CAIGEYRETQYF.